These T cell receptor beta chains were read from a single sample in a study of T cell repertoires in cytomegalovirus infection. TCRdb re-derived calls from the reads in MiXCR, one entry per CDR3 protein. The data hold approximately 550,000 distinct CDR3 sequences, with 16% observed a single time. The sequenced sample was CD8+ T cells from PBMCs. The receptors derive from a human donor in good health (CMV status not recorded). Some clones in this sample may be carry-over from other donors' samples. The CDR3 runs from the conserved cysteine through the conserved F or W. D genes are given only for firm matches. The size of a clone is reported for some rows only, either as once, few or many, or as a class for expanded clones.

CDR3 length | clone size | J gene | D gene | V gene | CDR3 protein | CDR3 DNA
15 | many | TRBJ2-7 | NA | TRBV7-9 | CASSLEEGGSYEQYF | TGTGCCAGCAGCTTAGAGGAGGGGGGGTCCTACGAGCAGTACTTC
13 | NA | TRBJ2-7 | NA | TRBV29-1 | CSALDSLTYEQYF | TGCAGCGCCTTGGACAGCTTGACCTACGAGCAGTACTTC
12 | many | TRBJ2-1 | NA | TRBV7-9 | CASPSAVNEQFF | TGTGCCAGCCCGTCGGCAGTCAATGAGCAGTTCTTC
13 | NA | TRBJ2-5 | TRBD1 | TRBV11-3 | CASSPRGRETQYF | TGTGCCAGCAGCCCCAGGGGGCGGGAGACCCAGTACTTC
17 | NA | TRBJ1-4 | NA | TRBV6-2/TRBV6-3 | CASSYPDYRVPNEKLFF | TGTGCCAGCAGTTACCCAGACTACAGGGTCCCGAATGAAAAACTGTTTTTT
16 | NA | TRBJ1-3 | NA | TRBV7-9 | CASSSGTQFIGNTIYF | TGTGCCAGCAGCTCCGGGACACAGTTTATCGGAAACACCATATATTTT
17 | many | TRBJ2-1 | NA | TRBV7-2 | CASSLAESTPSYNEQFF | TGTGCCAGCAGCTTAGCGGAGTCTACCCCCTCCTACAATGAGCAGTTCTTC
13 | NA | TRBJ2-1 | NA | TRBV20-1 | CSACRRSYNEQFF | TGCAGTGCTTGCCGTCGGTCCTACAATGAGCAGTTCTTC
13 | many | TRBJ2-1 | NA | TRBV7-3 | CASSMDSYNEQFF | TGTGCCAGCAGCATGGACTCCTACAATGAGCAGTTCTTC
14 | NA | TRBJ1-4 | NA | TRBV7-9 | CASSPTGRVEGLFF | TGTGCCAGCAGCCCAACCGGGCGGGTGGAAGGACTGTTTTTT
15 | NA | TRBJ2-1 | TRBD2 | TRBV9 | CASSASGSDYNEQFF | TGTGCCAGCAGCGCTAGCGGGAGTGACTACAATGAGCAGTTCTTC
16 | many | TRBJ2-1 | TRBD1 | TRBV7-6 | CASSPTEGTGEWEQFF | TGTGCCAGCAGCCCCACGGAGGGGACAGGGGAATGGGAGCAGTTCTTC
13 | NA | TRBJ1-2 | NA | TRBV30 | CAWASPRATGYTF | TGTGCCTGGGCGTCTCCGAGGGCAACTGGCTACACCTTC
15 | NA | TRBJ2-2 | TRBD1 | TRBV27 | CASSTGTGGFGELFF | TGTGCCAGCAGTACCGGGACAGGGGGCTTCGGGGAGCTGTTTTTT
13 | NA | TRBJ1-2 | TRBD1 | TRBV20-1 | CSALGQSNYGYTF | TGCAGTGCTTTGGGACAGTCAAACTATGGCTACACCTTC
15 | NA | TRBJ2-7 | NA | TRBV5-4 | CASGEIVGADYEQYF | TGTGCCAGCGGTGAAATTGTAGGGGCCGACTACGAGCAGTACTTC
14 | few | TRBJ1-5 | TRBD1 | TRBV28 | CASSRQDRVKPQHF | TGTGCCAGCAGTCGCCAGGACAGGGTAAAGCCCCAGCATTTT
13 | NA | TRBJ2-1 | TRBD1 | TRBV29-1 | CSTTGGSYNEQFF | TGCAGCACTACAGGGGGCTCCTACAATGAGCAGTTCTTC
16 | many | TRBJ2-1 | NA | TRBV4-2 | CASSQDNSGTYNEQFF | TGTGCCAGCAGCCAAGACAATTCAGGGACCTACAATGAGCAGTTCTTC
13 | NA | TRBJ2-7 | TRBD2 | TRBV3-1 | CASSPGGGIEQYF | TGTGCCAGCAGCCCCGGGGGGGGGATCGAGCAGTACTTC
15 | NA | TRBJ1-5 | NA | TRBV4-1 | CASSQGARDNQPQHF | TGCGCCAGCAGCCAAGGAGCCAGGGATAATCAGCCCCAGCATTTT
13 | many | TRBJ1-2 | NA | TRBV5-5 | CASSYRANYGYTF | TGTGCCAGCAGCTACAGGGCCAACTATGGCTACACCTTC
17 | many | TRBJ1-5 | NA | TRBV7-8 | CASSPTRALYSNQPQHF | TGTGCCAGCAGCCCTACCAGGGCACTCTATAGCAATCAGCCCCAGCATTTT
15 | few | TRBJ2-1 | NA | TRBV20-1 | CSARKDLSSYNEQFF | TGCAGTGCTAGAAAGGACCTCAGCTCCTACAATGAGCAGTTCTTC
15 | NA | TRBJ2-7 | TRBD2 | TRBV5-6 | CASSLGLAQAYEQYF | TGTGCCAGCAGCTTAGGACTAGCGCAGGCCTACGAGCAGTACTTC
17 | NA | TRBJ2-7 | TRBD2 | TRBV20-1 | CSARGLAGATLYAEQYF | TGCAGTGCTAGGGGACTAGCGGGGGCGACCCTCTACGCAGAGCAGTACTTC
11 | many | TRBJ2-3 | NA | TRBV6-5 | CASSLQDTQYF | TGTGCCAGCAGCTTACAAGATACGCAGTATTTT
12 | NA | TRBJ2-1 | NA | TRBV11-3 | CASSLASGEQFF | TGTGCCAGCAGCTTAGCCAGCGGCGAGCAGTTCTTC
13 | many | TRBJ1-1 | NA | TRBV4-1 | CASSQGLRTEAFF | TGCGCCAGCAGCCAAGGGTTGAGGACTGAAGCTTTCTTT
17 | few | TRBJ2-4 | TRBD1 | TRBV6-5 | CASSYRAGGLAKNIQYF | TGTGCCAGCAGTTACAGGGCAGGGGGTCTAGCCAAAAACATTCAGTACTTC
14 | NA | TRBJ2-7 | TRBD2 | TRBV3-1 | CASSQAGGPDEQYF | TGTGCCAGCAGCCAGGCGGGGGGGCCCGACGAGCAGTACTTC
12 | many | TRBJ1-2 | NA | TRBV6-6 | CASTPGPYGYTF | TGTGCCAGCACCCCTGGGCCCTATGGCTACACCTTC
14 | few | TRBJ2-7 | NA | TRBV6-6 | CASSYAGQDYEQYF | TGTGCCAGCAGTTACGCGGGACAAGACTACGAGCAGTACTTC
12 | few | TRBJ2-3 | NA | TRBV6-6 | CASDYSLDTQYF | TGTGCCAGCGACTATAGTTTAGATACGCAGTATTTT
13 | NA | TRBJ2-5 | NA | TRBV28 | CASRLSGMETQYF | TGTGCCAGCAGATTATCCGGGATGGAGACCCAGTACTTC
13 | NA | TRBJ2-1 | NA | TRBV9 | CASSPYGGHEQFF | TGTGCCAGCAGCCCTTATGGGGGCCATGAGCAGTTCTTC
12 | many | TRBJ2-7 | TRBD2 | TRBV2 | CATRGGRYEQYF | TGTGCCACCCGGGGGGGCAGGTACGAGCAGTACTTC
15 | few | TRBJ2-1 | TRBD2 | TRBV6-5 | CASSYAASGGKEQFF | TGTGCCAGCAGTTACGCGGCTAGCGGGGGAAAGGAGCAGTTCTTC
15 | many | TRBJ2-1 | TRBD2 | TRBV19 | CASSPTSGSPNEQFF | TGTGCCAGTAGTCCGACTAGCGGGAGTCCCAATGAGCAGTTCTTC
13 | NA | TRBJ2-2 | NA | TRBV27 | CASSAVGNGELFF | TGTGCCAGCAGTGCGGTGGGAAACGGGGAGCTGTTTTTT
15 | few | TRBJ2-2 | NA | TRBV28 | CASTSRIRGTGELFF | TGTGCCAGCACCAGTCGGATTAGAGGCACCGGGGAGCTGTTTTTT
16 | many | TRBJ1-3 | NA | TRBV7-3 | CASIPAGYPNGNTIYF | TGTGCCAGCATTCCCGCAGGCTATCCCAATGGAAACACCATATATTTT
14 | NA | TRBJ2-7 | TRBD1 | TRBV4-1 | CASSQGQGVYEQYF | TGCGCCAGCAGCCAAGGACAGGGGGTCTACGAGCAGTACTTC
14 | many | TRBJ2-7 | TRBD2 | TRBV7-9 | CASSPIAGGPEQYF | TGTGCCAGCAGCCCGATAGCGGGAGGGCCCGAGCAGTACTTC
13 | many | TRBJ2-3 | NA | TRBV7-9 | CASSNIGGDTQYF | TGTGCCAGCAGCAACATAGGAGGGGATACGCAGTATTTT
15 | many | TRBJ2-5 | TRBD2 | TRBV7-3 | CASSLDGGVGETQYF | TGTGCCAGCAGCCTGGACGGGGGGGTCGGAGAGACCCAGTACTTC
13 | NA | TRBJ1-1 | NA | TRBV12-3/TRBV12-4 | CASSLTFGGEAFF | TGTGCCAGCAGTTTAACTTTCGGAGGTGAAGCTTTCTTT
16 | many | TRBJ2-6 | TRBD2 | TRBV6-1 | CASSPGGGTGANVLTF | TGTGCCAGCTCACCGGGGGGGGGGACTGGGGCCAACGTCCTGACTTTC